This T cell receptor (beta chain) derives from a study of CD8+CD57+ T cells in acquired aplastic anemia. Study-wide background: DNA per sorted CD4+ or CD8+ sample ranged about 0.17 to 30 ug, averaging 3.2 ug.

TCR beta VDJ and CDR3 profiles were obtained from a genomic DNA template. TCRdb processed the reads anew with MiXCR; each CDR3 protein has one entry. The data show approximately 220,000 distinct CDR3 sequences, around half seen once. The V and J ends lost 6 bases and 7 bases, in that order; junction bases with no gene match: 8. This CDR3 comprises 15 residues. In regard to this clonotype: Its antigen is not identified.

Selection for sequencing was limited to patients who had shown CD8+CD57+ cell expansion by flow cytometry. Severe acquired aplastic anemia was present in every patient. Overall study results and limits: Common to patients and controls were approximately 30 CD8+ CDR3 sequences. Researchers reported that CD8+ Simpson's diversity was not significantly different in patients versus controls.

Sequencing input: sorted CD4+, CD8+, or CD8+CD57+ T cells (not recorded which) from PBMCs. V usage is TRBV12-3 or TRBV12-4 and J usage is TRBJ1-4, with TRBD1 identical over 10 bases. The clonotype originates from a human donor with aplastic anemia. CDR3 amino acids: CASSPGQGVGEKLFF. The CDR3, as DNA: TGTGCCAGCAGCCCTGGACAGGGGGTAGGTGAAAAACTGTTTTTT.